This T cell receptor beta chain was captured by sequencing in a study of CD8+ T cells in alopecia areata. The sequencing template was cDNA reverse transcribed from extracted RNA. Profiled with immunoSEQ multiplex PCR; TCRdb holds only in-frame clones, not every one. The table includes 150,000 to 200,000 clones, roughly two thirds detected once. The treatment denotes: oral pan-JAK inhibitor, 5-10 mg twice daily. Lesional scalp tissue (obtained by punch biopsy) and peripheral blood were collected from alopecia areata patients. The sequence was obtained from a human donor with alopecia areata. Source: CD4+ T cells sorted from blood, taken at week 4, from a patient treated with tofacitinib.

As DNA, the CDR3 is TGCGCCAGCAGCCAGGTCGCCGGGGAGGGGGAGACCCAGTACTTC. This gives the protein CASSQVAGEGETQYF. The chain links TRBV4-3 to TRBJ2-5, with 7 nucleotides matching TRBD2. Germline V CDR1 and CDR2: LGHNA, YSLEER. The CDR3 is 15 residues long. After removal of 3 bases from V and 5 bases from J, the junction contained 9 bases not matched to a gene.